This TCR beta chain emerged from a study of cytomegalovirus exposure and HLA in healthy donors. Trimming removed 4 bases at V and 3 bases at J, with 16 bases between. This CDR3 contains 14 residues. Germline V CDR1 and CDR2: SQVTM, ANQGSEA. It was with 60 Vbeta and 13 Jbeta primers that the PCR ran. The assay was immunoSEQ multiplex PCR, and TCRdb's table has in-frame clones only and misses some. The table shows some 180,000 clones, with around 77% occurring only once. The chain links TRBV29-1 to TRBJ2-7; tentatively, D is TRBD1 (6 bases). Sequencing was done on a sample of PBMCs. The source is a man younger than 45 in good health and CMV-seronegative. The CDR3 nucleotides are TGCAGCGTTGTTTCAGGGGTGAGGATCTACGAGCAGTACTTC. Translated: CSVVSGVRIYEQYF.